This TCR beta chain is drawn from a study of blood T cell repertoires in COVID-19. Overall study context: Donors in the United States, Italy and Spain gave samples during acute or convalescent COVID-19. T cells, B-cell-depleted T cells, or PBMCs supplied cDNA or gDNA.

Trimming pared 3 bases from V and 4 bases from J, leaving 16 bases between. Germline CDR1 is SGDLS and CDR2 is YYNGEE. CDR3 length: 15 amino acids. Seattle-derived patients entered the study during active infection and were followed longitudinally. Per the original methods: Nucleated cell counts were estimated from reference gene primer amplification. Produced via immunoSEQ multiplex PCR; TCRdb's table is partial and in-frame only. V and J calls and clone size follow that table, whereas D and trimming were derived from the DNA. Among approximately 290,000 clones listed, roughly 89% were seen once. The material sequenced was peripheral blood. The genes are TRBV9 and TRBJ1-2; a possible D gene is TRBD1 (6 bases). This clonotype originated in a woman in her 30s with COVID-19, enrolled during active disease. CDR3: CASSATLGGPYGYTF. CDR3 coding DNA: TGTGCCAGCAGCGCCACCCTAGGGGGTCCCTATGGCTACACCTTC.